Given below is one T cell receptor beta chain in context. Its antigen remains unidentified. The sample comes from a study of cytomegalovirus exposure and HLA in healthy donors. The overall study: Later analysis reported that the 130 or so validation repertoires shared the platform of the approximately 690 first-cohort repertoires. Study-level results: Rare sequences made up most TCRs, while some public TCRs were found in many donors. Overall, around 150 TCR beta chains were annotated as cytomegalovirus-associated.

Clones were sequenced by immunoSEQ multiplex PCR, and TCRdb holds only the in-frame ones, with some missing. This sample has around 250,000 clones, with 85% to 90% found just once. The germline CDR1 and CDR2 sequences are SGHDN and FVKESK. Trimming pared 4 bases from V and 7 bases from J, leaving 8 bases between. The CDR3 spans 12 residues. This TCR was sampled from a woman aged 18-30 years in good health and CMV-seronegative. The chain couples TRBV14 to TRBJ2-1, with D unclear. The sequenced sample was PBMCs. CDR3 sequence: CASSLVWNEQFF. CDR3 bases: TGTGCCAGCAGCCTAGTTTGGAATGAGCAGTTCTTC.